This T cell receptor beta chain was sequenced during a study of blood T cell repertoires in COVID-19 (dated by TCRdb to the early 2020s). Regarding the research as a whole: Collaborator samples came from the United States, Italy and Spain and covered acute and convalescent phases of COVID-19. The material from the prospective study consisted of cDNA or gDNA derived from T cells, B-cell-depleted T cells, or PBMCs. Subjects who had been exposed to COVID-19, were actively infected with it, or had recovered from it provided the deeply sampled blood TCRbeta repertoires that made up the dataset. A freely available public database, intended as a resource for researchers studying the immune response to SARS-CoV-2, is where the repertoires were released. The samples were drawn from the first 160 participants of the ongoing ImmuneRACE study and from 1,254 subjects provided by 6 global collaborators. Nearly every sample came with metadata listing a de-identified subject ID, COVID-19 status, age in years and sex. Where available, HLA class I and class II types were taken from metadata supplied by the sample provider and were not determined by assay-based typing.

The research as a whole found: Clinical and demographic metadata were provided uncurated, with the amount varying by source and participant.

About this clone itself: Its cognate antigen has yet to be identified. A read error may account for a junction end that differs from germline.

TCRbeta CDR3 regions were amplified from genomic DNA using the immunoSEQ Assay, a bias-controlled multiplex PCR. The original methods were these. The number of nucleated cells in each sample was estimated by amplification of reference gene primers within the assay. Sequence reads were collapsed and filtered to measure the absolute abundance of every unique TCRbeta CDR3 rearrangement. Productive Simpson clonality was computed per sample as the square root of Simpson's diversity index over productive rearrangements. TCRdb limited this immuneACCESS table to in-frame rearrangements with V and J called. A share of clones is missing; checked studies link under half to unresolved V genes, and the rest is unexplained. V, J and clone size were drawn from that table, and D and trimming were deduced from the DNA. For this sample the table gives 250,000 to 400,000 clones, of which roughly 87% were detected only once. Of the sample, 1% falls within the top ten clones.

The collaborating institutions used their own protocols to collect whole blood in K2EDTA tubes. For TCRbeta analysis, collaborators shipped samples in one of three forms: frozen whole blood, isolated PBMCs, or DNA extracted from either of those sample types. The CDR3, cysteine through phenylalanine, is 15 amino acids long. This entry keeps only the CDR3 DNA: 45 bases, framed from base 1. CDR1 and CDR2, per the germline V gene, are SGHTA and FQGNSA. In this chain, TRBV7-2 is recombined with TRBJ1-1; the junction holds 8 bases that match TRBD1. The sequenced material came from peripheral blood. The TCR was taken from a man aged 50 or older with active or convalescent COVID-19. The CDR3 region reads CASSSGQGGGTEAFF. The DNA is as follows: TGTGCCAGTAGCTCCGGACAGGGAGGTGGCACTGAAGCTTTCTTT.